This entry features one T cell receptor (beta chain) sequence. Its antigen is not identified. The sample comes from a study of cytomegalovirus exposure and HLA in healthy donors. PCR primers comprised 60 Vbeta and 13 Jbeta primers. In the original workflow: Among the unique TCR beta chains that a later analysis counted, about 85 million in all, about 11 million were shared. Some clones are missing from TCRdb's copy, which holds only in-frame ones; the method was immunoSEQ multiplex PCR. D and trimming come from the DNA, and the V and J calls and clone size come from that table. The sample lists 80,000 to 90,000 clones; roughly 84% were seen once. Study-level points and caveats: Investigators reported 150 to 200 TCR beta chains as tied to cytomegalovirus. The sole available immune exposure information was CMV serostatus.

In germline, CDR1 is MGHRA, CDR2 YSYEKL. Between the trimmed V and J ends, which lost 5 bases and 7 bases, there was a span of 11 bases. The CDR3 covers 13 residues. The chain carries TRBV4-1 and TRBJ1-4, with a possible D match to TRBD1 (6 bases). Input material: PBMCs. The receptor was isolated from a young man in good health and CMV-seronegative. CDR3 nucleotide sequence: TGCGCCAGCAGCTGGACAGAATCTGAAAAACTGTTTTTT. Translation: CASSWTESEKLFF.